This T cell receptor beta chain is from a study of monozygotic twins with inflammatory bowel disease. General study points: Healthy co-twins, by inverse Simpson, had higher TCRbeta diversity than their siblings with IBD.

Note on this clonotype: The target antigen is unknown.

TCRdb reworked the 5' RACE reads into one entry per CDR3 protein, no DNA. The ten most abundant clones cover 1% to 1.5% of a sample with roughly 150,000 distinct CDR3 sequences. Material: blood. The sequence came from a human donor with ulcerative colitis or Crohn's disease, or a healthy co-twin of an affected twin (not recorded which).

CDR3 sequence reads: CASSLAFLNEQFF. This chain links TRBV7-2 with TRBJ2-1. CDR3 length: 13 amino acids. Germline loops: CDR1 SGHTA, CDR2 FQGNSA.